The 15 T cell receptor beta chains below all came from one sample that was sequenced in a study of radiotherapy plus CTLA-4 blockade in lung cancer. The repertoire was sequenced with immunoSEQ multiplex PCR; TCRdb's copy has only in-frame clones and lacks some. The table has some 50,000 clones, 84% seen once. Sample: peripheral blood, taken from a patient treated with radiotherapy plus ipilimumab. Source of these receptors: a human donor with non-small cell lung cancer whose response to radiotherapy plus ipilimumab could not be evaluated.

V is TRBV7-2 and J is TRBJ1-2; 8 positions match TRBD1. Germline CDR1 SGHTA, CDR2 FQGNSA. With V trimmed by 5 bases and J by 2 bases, 10 bases remained unmatched. This CDR3 contains 16 residues. CDR3 sequence reads: CASSPEGRGQNYGYTF. The DNA of the CDR3 is TGTGCCAGCAGCCCTGAGGGCAGGGGGCAGAACTATGGCTACACCTTC.

In the case of this clone: This CDR3 is also generated by other DNA sequences in the sample. The chain combines TRBV11-2 with TRBJ2-7; D not certain. The CDR3 spans 13 residues. Germline values: CDR1 SGHAT, CDR2 FQNNGV. The V end was cut by 1 base, the J end by 4 bases, with 8 bases between. CDR3 in amino acids: CASSLGRIYEQYF. CDR3 sequence (DNA): TGTGCCAGCAGCTTAGGGCGGATTTACGAGCAGTACTTC.

The chain joins TRBV7-3 to TRBJ2-3; tentative D call: TRBD2 (5 bases). Between the trimmed V and J ends, which lost 2 bases and 0 bases, there was a span of 12 bases. The CDR3 is 16 residues long. Germline CDR1 is SGHTA and CDR2 is FQGTGA. The CDR3: CASSLGGPPSTDTQYF. Written as DNA, the CDR3 is TGTGCCAGCAGCTTAGGCGGGCCTCCAAGCACAGATACGCAGTATTTT.

V usage is TRBV4-3 and J usage is TRBJ2-3, with D perhaps TRBD2 (5 bases). Between the trimmed V and J ends, which lost 4 bases and 0 bases, there was a span of 11 bases. The CDR3 is 15 residues long. Germline loops: CDR1 LGHNA, CDR2 YSLEER. The CDR3 coding sequence is TGCGCCAGCAGCCCCGAGCGGACTAGCACAGATACGCAGTATTTT. Translation gives CASSPERTSTDTQYF.

The chain carries TRBV6-1 and TRBJ2-7; TRBD1 agrees at 8 bases. J was trimmed by 6 bases and V by 7 bases; bases with no gene match: 8. Germline V lookup: CDR1 MNHNS, CDR2 SASEGT. The CDR3 is 13 amino acids. Here the CDR3 DNA reads TGTGCCAGCACAACGGCAGGGGGCCGCGAGCAGTACTTC. Translating it yields CASTTAGGREQYF.

This chain connects TRBV6-5 to TRBJ2-1; D remains ambiguous. CDR1 is MNHEY, CDR2 SVGAGI, per germline. This CDR3 is 12 amino acids long. V shed 4 bases and J shed 6 bases, with 7 bases lying between them. CDR3 in amino acids: CASSSSFNEQFF. The CDR3 DNA reads as TGTGCCAGCAGTTCTTCTTTCAATGAGCAGTTCTTC.

V and J are TRBV7-2 and TRBJ2-1, with TRBD2 matching over 10 bases. Trimming took 1 base from V and 1 from J; bases not matched to a gene: 1. The CDR3 totals 16 residues. Germline assignment: CDR1 SGHTA and CDR2 FQGNSA. The CDR3 DNA reads TGTGCCAGCAGCTTAGATAGCGGGAGGTCCTACAATGAGCAGTTCTTC. Translating gives CASSLDSGRSYNEQFF.

This clone showed up just a few times. The chain joins TRBV6-1 to TRBJ2-7; 13 bases align to TRBD2. The CDR3 is 15 residues long. J lost 3 bases, V lost 4 bases, and 3 bases had no gene match. CDR1 MNHNS and CDR2 SASEGT come from the germline V gene. The DNA of the CDR3 is TGTGCCAGCAGTGCCCGACTAGCGGGAGGCTACGAGCAGTACTTC. Translated, it gives CASSARLAGGYEQYF.

The chain combines TRBV6-5 with TRBJ1-2; 9 bases line up with TRBD1. The CDR3 totals 12 residues. Germline lookup yields CDR1 MNHEY and CDR2 SVGAGI. The V segment lost 8 bases and the J segment 5 bases; nucleotides outside the gene matches: 3. This chain's CDR3 is CASRTGVYGYTF. For the CDR3, the DNA is TGTGCCAGCCGGACAGGGGTTTATGGCTACACCTTC.

In nucleotides, the CDR3 is TGTGCCAGCAGTTTATCATACCCGGACAGCCTAGCCAAAAACATTCAGTACTTC. Translating gives CASSLSYPDSLAKNIQYF. V and J are TRBV27 and TRBJ2-4; maybe TRBD1 (6 bases). The CDR3 runs to 18 residues. Germline values: CDR1 MNHEY, CDR2 SMNVEV (reference sequence). Between the trimmed V and J ends, which lost 0 bases and 0 bases, there was a span of 15 bases.

The rearrangement joins TRBV7-2 to TRBJ1-1; D is undetermined. Germline V CDR1 and CDR2: SGHTA, FQGNSA. V was cut by 4 bases and J by 2 bases, with 8 bases left in between. This CDR3 contains 13 residues. CDR3 DNA sequence: TGTGCCAGCAGCTCCACTTTAAACACTGAAGCTTTCTTT. Protein sequence: CASSSTLNTEAFF.

The rearrangement uses TRBV9 and TRBJ2-7; a weak D match, TRBD1 (6 bases). The CDR3 is 13 residues long. V was trimmed by 7 bases and J by 7 bases, leaving 18 bases between them. Per the germline V gene, CDR1 is SGDLS and CDR2 is YYNGEE. DNA for the CDR3: TGTGCCAGCGGCGATATTCCGACAGGAGAGCAGTACTTC. This gives the protein CASGDIPTGEQYF.

This CDR3 is CAWSVDLVQTQYF. CDR3 bases: TGTGCCTGGAGTGTCGACCTAGTGCAGACCCAGTACTTC. This chain connects TRBV30 to TRBJ2-5; D is uncertain. The CDR3 covers 13 residues. V dropped 0 bases and J dropped 6 bases, with 11 bases sitting between them. From germline, CDR1 is GTSNPN and CDR2 SVGIG (reference sequence).

The chain couples TRBV19 to TRBJ2-4, with D possibly matching TRBD2 (6 bases). This CDR3 comprises 15 residues. CDR1 LNHDA and CDR2 SQIVND come from the germline V gene (reference sequence). Between the trimmed V and J ends, which lost 1 base and 6 bases, there was a span of 13 bases. The CDR3 sequence is CASSIVGRDRNIQYF. The CDR3 coding sequence is TGTGCCAGTAGTATAGTAGGGCGGGATCGAAACATTCAGTACTTC. The complete variable domain, with remaining parts taken from reference TRBV19 and TRBJ2-4, reads DGGITQSPKYLFRKEGQNVTLSCEQNLNHDAMYWYRQDPGQGLRLIYYSQIVNDFQKGDIAEGYSVSREKKESFPLTVTSAQKNPTAFYLCASSIVGRDRNIQYFGAGTRLSVL.

V is TRBV10-3 and J is TRBJ2-1; TRBD2 agrees at 7 bases. With V trimmed by 0 bases and J by 6 bases, 2 bases remained unmatched. The germline gives CDR1 ENHRY, CDR2 SYGVKD. The CDR3 runs to 14 residues. The CDR3 protein is CAISESGGPNEQFF. In DNA, the CDR3 is TGTGCCATCAGTGAGTCGGGAGGGCCCAATGAGCAGTTCTTC.